Given below is one T cell receptor (beta chain) in context. These data are taken from a study of PD-1 blockade in classical Hodgkin lymphoma. For the study at large: With a 2-week interval, patients received intravenous nivolumab at 3 mg/kg.

Produced via immunoSEQ multiplex PCR; TCRdb's table is partial and in-frame only. The sample has over 90,000 clones, roughly nine tenths seen once. The CDR3 totals 16 residues. V lost 4 bases and J 6 bases, leaving 23 bases between the germline ends. Germline loops: CDR1 SGHRS, CDR2 YFSETQ. Each and every patient relapsed after autologous stem cell transplantation, and patients got differing brentuximab vedotin exposure. Responses achieved at best were complete response, partial response or progressive disease. The receptor's source is a human donor with classical Hodgkin lymphoma. The source material was peripheral blood mononuclear cells (PBMCs), sampled before the second cycle of nivolumab. The chain joins TRBV5-1 to TRBJ2-7; D not certain. In DNA, the CDR3 is TGCGCCAGCAGCCCCCAAGACTCCGAACCCTCTGCCGAGCAGTACTTC. As protein: CASSPQDSEPSAEQYF.